The clone carrying this TCR beta chain was picked up a small number of times. The sample originates from a study of blood T cell repertoires in COVID-19. Study context: Whether acute or convalescent, the COVID-19 samples came from the United States, Italy and Spain. Nucleic acid was either cDNA or gDNA, and it came from T cells, B-cell-depleted T cells, or PBMCs.

Sequencing was performed with immunoSEQ multiplex PCR; in TCRdb, only in-frame clones are kept and a portion is missing. The data hold tens of thousands of clones, with 87% observed a single time. Trimming cost V 0 bases and J 1 base; bases outside gene matches: 12. Germline V gene sequence: CDR1 LNHNV, CDR2 YYDKDF (reference sequence). The CDR3 consists of 19 residues. V gene TRBV15 combines with J gene TRBJ2-7, with 10 bases fitting TRBD2. The TCR comes from a human donor in a cohort sampled during active COVID-19. The sample consisted of peripheral blood. The CDR3 bases are TGTGCCACCAGCAGAGATCGGTCACTAGCGGGATCAATTTCCTACGAGCAGTACTTC. Translating gives CATSRDRSLAGSISYEQYF. Full variable domain (remainder filled in from reference TRBV15 and TRBJ2-7): DAMVIQNPRYQVTQFGKPVTLSCSQTLNHNVMYWYQQKSSQAPKLLFHYYDKDFNNEADTPDNFQSRRPNTSFCFLDIRSPGLGDTAMYLCATSRDRSLAGSISYEQYFGPGTRLTVT.